This TCR beta chain stems from a study of T cell changes during pregnancy in multiple sclerosis. With 5 bases removed from V and 1 base from J, the gap between germline ends came to 17 bases. Germline values: CDR1 SEHNR, CDR2 FQNEAQ (reference sequence). The CDR3 is 16 residues long. TCRdb's copy holds only in-frame clones and misses some; the assay was immunoSEQ multiplex PCR. The data contain tens of thousands of clones, approximately 92% of them seen just once; the ten biggest clones take up about 2%. The TCR sequence derives from a female donor with multiple sclerosis, enrolled in a pregnancy study. This rearrangement joins TRBV7-9 to TRBJ1-1; maybe TRBD1 (6 bases). Specimen: peripheral blood, collected after pregnancy. The CDR3 region is CASSPSGAGENTEAFF. In DNA form, the CDR3 reads TGTGCCAGCAGCCCAAGCGGGGCAGGGGAGAACACTGAAGCTTTCTTT. The full variable domain, its missing parts supplied by reference TRBV7-9 and TRBJ1-1, is DTGVSQNPRHKITKRGQNVTFRCDPISEHNRLYWYRQTLGQGPEFLTYFQNEAQLEKSRLLSDRFSAERPKGSFSTLEIQRTEQGDSAMYLCASSPSGAGENTEAFFGQGTRLTVV.